This paragraph covers one T cell receptor (beta chain) sequence. This specimen belongs to a study of sequential checkpoint blockade in melanoma. Looking at the study overall: Maintenance nivolumab came after either treatment sequence.

Documented treatment: randomized to nivolumab then ipilimumab (arm A) or the reverse (arm B). From thawed PBMCs, live CD3+CD8+ cells negative for CD19 and CD56 were sorted. Libraries were prepared by immunoSEQ multiplex PCR; TCRdb keeps only in-frame clonotypes and omits some of them. The sample carries thousands of clones, roughly 45% recorded once. This CDR3 has 14 residues. The germline V gene has CDR1 KGHSH and CDR2 LQKENI. The V and J ends lost 3 bases and 7 bases, in that order; junction bases with no gene match: 8. The receptor comes from a human donor with melanoma. The chain combines TRBV18 with TRBJ1-1, with TRBD1 matching 7 bases. Source: CD8+ T cells sorted from blood (inferred from file names), taken from a patient given nivolumab and ipilimumab in sequence. The chain's CDR3 is CASSPQDRDGEAFF. CDR3 DNA: TGTGCCAGCTCACCTCAAGACAGGGACGGTGAAGCTTTCTTT.